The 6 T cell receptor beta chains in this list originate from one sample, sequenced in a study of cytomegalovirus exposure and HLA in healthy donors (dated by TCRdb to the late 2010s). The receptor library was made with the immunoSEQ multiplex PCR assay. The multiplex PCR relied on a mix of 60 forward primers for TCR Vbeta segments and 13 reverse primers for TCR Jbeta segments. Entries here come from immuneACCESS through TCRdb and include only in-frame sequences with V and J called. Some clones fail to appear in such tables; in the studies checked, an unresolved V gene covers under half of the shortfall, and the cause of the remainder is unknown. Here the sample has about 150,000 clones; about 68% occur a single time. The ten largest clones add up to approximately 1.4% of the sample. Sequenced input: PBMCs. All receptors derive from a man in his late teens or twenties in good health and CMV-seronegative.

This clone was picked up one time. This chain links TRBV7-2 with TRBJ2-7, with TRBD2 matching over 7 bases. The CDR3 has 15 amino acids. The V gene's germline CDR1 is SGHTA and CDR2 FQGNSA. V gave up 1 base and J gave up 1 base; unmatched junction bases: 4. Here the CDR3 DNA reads TGTGCCAGCAGCTTAGAAGCGGGAATTTCCTACGAGCAGTACTTC. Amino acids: CASSLEAGISYEQYF.

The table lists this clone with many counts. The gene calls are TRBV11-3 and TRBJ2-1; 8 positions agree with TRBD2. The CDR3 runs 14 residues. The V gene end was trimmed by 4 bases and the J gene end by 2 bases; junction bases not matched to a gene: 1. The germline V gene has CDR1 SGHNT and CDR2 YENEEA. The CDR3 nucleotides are TGTGCCAGCAGCTCGGGACTAGCCTACAATGAGCAGTTCTTC. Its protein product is CASSSGLAYNEQFF.

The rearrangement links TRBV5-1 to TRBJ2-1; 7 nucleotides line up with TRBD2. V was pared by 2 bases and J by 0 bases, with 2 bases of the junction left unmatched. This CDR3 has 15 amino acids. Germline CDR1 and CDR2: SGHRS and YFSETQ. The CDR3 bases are TGCGCCAGCAGCTTCCGCGGGGGCTCCTACAATGAGCAGTTCTTC. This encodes CASSFRGGSYNEQFF. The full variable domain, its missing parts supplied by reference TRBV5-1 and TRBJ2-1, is KAGVTQTPRYLIKTRGQQVTLSCSPISGHRSVSWYQQTPGQGLQFLFEYFSETQRNKGNFPGRFSGRQFSNSRSEMNVSTLELGDSALYLCASSFRGGSYNEQFFGPGTRLTVL.

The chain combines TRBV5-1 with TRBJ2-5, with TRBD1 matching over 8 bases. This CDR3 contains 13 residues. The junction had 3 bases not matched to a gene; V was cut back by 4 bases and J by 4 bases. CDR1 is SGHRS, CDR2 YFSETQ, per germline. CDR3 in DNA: TGCGCCAGCAGCCCGGACAGGGCAGAGACCCAGTACTTC. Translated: CASSPDRAETQYF.

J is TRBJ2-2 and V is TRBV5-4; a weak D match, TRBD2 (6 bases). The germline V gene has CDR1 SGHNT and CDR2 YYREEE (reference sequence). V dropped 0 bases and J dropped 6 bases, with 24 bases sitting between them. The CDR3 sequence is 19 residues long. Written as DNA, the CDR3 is TGTGCCAGCAGCTTGGGGGTCCGGGACTGGGTCCACGGATCCGGGGAGCTGTTTTTT. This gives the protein CASSLGVRDWVHGSGELFF. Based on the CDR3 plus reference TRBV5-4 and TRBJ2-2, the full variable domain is ETGVTQSPTHLIKTRGQQVTLRCSSQSGHNTVSWYQQALGQGPQFIFQYYREEENGRGNFPPRFSGLQFPNYSSELNVNALELDDSALYLCASSLGVRDWVHGSGELFFGEGSRLTVL.

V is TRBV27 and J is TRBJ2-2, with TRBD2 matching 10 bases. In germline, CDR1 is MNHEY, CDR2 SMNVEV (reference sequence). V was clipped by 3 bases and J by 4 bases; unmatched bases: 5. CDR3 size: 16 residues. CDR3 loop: CASSFSSGSCTGELFF. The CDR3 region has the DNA TGTGCCAGCAGTTTCTCTAGCGGGAGTTGCACCGGGGAGCTGTTTTTT.